Following are 31 T cell receptor beta chains from one sample sequenced in a study of T cell responses to AZD1222 COVID-19 vaccine. TCRdb's table, derived via immunoSEQ multiplex PCR, lists solely in-frame clones and lacks some. The table lists more than 80,000 clones, approximately 88% of them singletons. Sample: peripheral blood, taken on day 0 of AZD1222 vaccination. These receptors were taken from an adult in good health.

The gene calls are TRBV3-1 (or the pseudogene TRBV3-2) and TRBJ2-1; a possible D gene is TRBD2 (5 bases). Germline V gene data show CDR1 as LGHDT and CDR2 as YNNKEL (reference sequence). The V gene lost 0 bases and the J gene lost 4 bases, with 16 bases spanning the gap. CDR3 size: 17 residues. The CDR3 nucleotides are TGTGCCAGCAGCCAAGATAGGGCTAGCCCCCTTTACAATGAGCAGTTCTTC. Translated: CASSQDRASPLYNEQFF.

V is TRBV11-3 and J is TRBJ1-1, with 8 positions matching TRBD1. Per germline, CDR1 SGHNT and CDR2 YENEEA. The CDR3 runs to 15 residues. The V gene end was trimmed by 3 bases and the J gene end by 2 bases; junction bases not matched to a gene: 5. CDR3 in DNA: TGTGCCAGCAGCTTTAGCGGACAGGGTAACACTGAAGCTTTCTTT. It yields the protein CASSFSGQGNTEAFF.

V gene TRBV7-8 combines with J gene TRBJ2-7; D gene ambiguous. The CDR3 is made up of 12 amino acids. The ends were cut back, 5 bases at V and 4 bases at J, with 9 bases in the middle. CDR1 SGHVS and CDR2 FQNEAQ come from the germline V gene. The CDR3 region has the DNA TGTGCCAGCAGCCGGCACCCGTACGAGCAGTACTTC. Encoded protein: CASSRHPYEQYF.

The rearrangement uses TRBV7-9 and TRBJ1-2; D call uncertain. The CDR3 covers 13 residues. V lost 5 bases and J 0 bases, leaving 7 bases between the germline ends. Germline V gives CDR1 SEHNR, CDR2 FQNEAQ (reference sequence). The CDR3 DNA reads as TGTGCCAGCAGCCCAGACTCTAACTATGGCTACACCTTC. Its translation: CASSPDSNYGYTF.

In its sample, this clone was seen once. The chain joins TRBV6-5 to TRBJ1-5; no clear D gene. Germline V gene lookup returns CDR1 MNHEY and CDR2 SVGAGI. The CDR3 runs 14 residues. Trimming pared 5 bases from V and 7 bases from J, leaving 15 bases between. DNA of the CDR3: TGTGCCAGCAGTCCCCCCGTTGTTGGACAGCCCCAGCATTTT. Protein sequence: CASSPPVVGQPQHF.

This clone was seen more than once but under ten times. The chain uses TRBV4-2 and TRBJ1-1; perhaps TRBD1 as D (6 bases). V was shortened by 4 bases and J by 3 bases, with 9 bases between the two germline ends. In germline, CDR1 is LGHNA, CDR2 YNFKEQ. This CDR3 region has 13 residues. CDR3 DNA: TGTGCCAGCAGCCGGGACACGTACACTGAAGCTTTCTTT. It encodes CASSRDTYTEAFF.

The J gene is TRBJ1-5, the V gene TRBV19; TRBD1 aligns across 10 bases. Germline V gives CDR1 LNHDA, CDR2 SQIVND (reference sequence). The V and J ends lost 3 bases and 6 bases, in that order; junction bases with no gene match: 8. This CDR3 is built from 16 residues. The CDR3 bases are TGTGCCAGTAGTATGGGTCGGACAGGGGGGACTCAGCCCCAGCATTTT. Its protein product is CASSMGRTGGTQPQHF.

The chain has TRBV7-2 and TRBJ1-1, with D possibly being TRBD1 (5 bases). Germline CDR1 and CDR2: SGHTA and FQGNSA. There are 16 residues in the CDR3. The V and J ends lost 5 bases and 1 base respectively, with 17 bases between them. CDR3 amino acids: CASSHPAGRRNTEAFF. In DNA form, the CDR3 reads TGTGCCAGCAGCCACCCGGCAGGGCGTAGGAACACTGAAGCTTTCTTT.

With respect to this clone: The sample carries other DNA sequences with the same CDR3. The chain links TRBV28 to TRBJ1-5; D might be TRBD1 (6 bases). The germline V gene encodes CDR1 MDHEN and CDR2 SYDVKM. The CDR3 length is 13 residues. Trimming left V 7 bases short and J 4 bases short, with 11 bases between. The CDR3 sequence is CASTTTGNQPQHF. The CDR3 DNA sequence: TGTGCCAGCACCACAACAGGGAATCAGCCCCAGCATTTT.

The chain couples TRBV5-1 to TRBJ2-5; weak D call: TRBD2 (5 bases). In germline, CDR1 is SGHRS, CDR2 YFSETQ. Trimming removed 0 bases at V and 5 bases at J, with 11 bases between. This CDR3 has 14 amino acids. The CDR3: CASSLGGRGETQYF. The CDR3 nucleotides are TGCGCCAGCAGCTTGGGCGGGCGTGGGGAGACCCAGTACTTC.

This sequence joins TRBV9 and TRBJ2-1; D is perhaps TRBD2 (6 bases). The length of the CDR3 is 15 residues. The germline V and J ends were trimmed by 4 bases and 5 bases, with 16 bases remaining between them. Germline CDR1 and CDR2: SGDLS and YYNGEE. The CDR3, as DNA: TGTGCCAGCAGCACCACCGGGACTGTACACAATGAGCAGTTCTTC. This gives the protein CASSTTGTVHNEQFF.

J is TRBJ1-3 and V is TRBV19; 7 positions match TRBD1. The CDR3 runs 17 residues. Unmatched junction bases numbered 11, after V lost 6 bases and J lost 0 bases. The germline V gene has CDR1 LNHDA and CDR2 SQIVND (reference sequence). This chain's CDR3 is CASRNFGQGDSGNTIYF. The CDR3, as DNA: TGTGCCAGTAGGAATTTCGGGCAGGGGGACTCTGGAAACACCATATATTTT.

This clone was counted once. The rearrangement links TRBV21-1 to TRBJ1-6. TRBV21-1 is shown as a pseudogene. The CDR3 totals 14 residues. The CDR3 protein is CASSLRARGIALHF. In nucleotides, the CDR3 is TGTGCCAGCAGCCTACGGGCCCGGGGAATTGCCCTCCACTTT.

This rearrangement joins TRBV30 to TRBJ2-1; 8 bases agree with TRBD2. Losses at the gene ends were 1 base for V and 4 bases for J; bases not matched to a gene: 6. The CDR3 spans 15 residues. From germline, CDR1 is GTSNPN and CDR2 SVGIG (reference sequence). The CDR3 region has the DNA TGTGCCTGGAGTGGGGAGCGGGAGCAATACAATGAGCAGTTCTTC. Translation gives CAWSGEREQYNEQFF.

The V and J genes are TRBV23-1 and TRBJ1-5; no reliable D call. TRBV23-1 is marked as an open reading frame, function uncertain. The CDR3 covers 9 residues. Deletions cut 11 bases from V and 6 bases from J, with 5 bases between. CDR3 loop: CAAGQPQHF. DNA for the CDR3: TGCGCCGCCGGTCAGCCCCAGCATTTT.

The CDR3 nucleotides are TGTGCCAGCAGCGCCCTAGCGGGGGCGCACAATGAGCAGTTCTTC. This codes for CASSALAGAHNEQFF. This chain connects TRBV11-2 to TRBJ2-1, with 10 positions matching TRBD2. The CDR3 covers 15 residues. Germline CDR1 reads SGHAT; CDR2 reads FQNNGV. V shed 5 bases and J 5 bases; nucleotides not matched to a gene: 6. The full variable domain, in which reference TRBV11-2 and TRBJ2-1 provide the parts outside the CDR3, is EAGVAQSPRYKIIEKRQSVAFWCNPISGHATLYWYQQILGQGPKLLIQFQNNGVVDDSQLPKDRFSAERLKGVDSTLKIQPAKLEDSAVYLCASSALAGAHNEQFFGPGTRLTVL.

This chain links TRBV4-3 with TRBJ2-1, with D tentatively TRBD1 (6 bases). Per germline, CDR1 LGHNA and CDR2 YSLEER. Trimming took off 2 bases at V and 4 bases at J, with 21 bases between the two ends. This CDR3 has 18 amino acids. CDR3: CASSQSLATGYPYNEQFF. DNA of the CDR3: TGCGCCAGCAGCCAATCCCTGGCGACAGGCTACCCTTACAATGAGCAGTTCTTC.

The rearrangement links TRBV24-1 to TRBJ1-5; 7 nucleotides agree with TRBD1. Looked up from germline, CDR1 is KGHDR and CDR2 is SFDVKD. V was pared by 2 bases and J by 7 bases, with 4 bases of the junction left unmatched. The CDR3 is 14 amino acids. This CDR3 is CATSDSTGKQPQHF. The CDR3 DNA sequence: TGTGCCACCAGTGATTCGACAGGGAAACAGCCCCAGCATTTT.

J is TRBJ1-1 and V is TRBV19; no firm D call. This CDR3 region has 13 residues. Germline loops: CDR1 LNHDA, CDR2 SQIVND (reference sequence). V lost 0 bases to trimming and J lost 5 bases, with 7 bases between them. Here the CDR3 reads CASSIDRRTEAFF. DNA for the CDR3: TGTGCCAGTAGTATAGACAGGCGGACTGAAGCTTTCTTT.

The chain has TRBV12-3 or TRBV12-4 and TRBJ1-6; no definite D call. This CDR3 spans 13 amino acids. Trimming took 1 base from V and 8 from J, leaving 6 bases between them. CDR3: CASSLGGDSPLHF. The CDR3 DNA reads as TGTGCCAGCAGTTTAGGCGGAGATTCACCCCTCCACTTT.

This clone was counted a single time. The V and J genes are TRBV19 and TRBJ1-1; 8 bases are shared with TRBD1. The CDR3 extends over 15 amino acids. Germline V gene data show CDR1 as LNHDA and CDR2 as SQIVND (reference sequence). J lost 4 bases, V lost 4 bases, and 8 bases had no gene match. The CDR3 DNA reads TGTGCCAGTAGTAATCAGGGGGCAATGGGCACTGAAGCTTTCTTT. Its protein product is CASSNQGAMGTEAFF.

The gene calls are TRBV9 and TRBJ2-6, with TRBD1 matching over 9 bases. The length of the CDR3 is 18 residues. The ends lost 3 bases at V and 1 base at J; junction bases unmatched: 8. Looked up from germline, CDR1 is SGDLS and CDR2 is YYNGEE. CDR3 nucleotide sequence: TGTGCCAGCAGCGCACGGGACAGGGTGTTGTCTGGGGCCAACGTCCTGACTTTC. It yields the protein CASSARDRVLSGANVLTF.

V usage is TRBV4-3 and J usage is TRBJ1-5; D gene uncertain. Looked up from germline, CDR1 is LGHNA and CDR2 is YSLEER. V was cut by 2 bases and J by 6 bases, with 14 bases left in between. CDR3 length: 15 residues. The chain's CDR3 is CASSQWTGESQPQHF. The CDR3 coding sequence is TGCGCCAGCAGCCAATGGACGGGCGAAAGTCAGCCCCAGCATTTT.

CDR3 protein: CASSLGGTSTYEQYF. The CDR3 bases are TGCGCCAGCAGCTTGGGGGGGACTAGCACCTACGAGCAGTACTTC. The chain carries TRBV5-1 and TRBJ2-7; 9 bases fit TRBD2. V lost 0 bases and J lost 2; bases outside the gene matches: 3. The CDR3 has 15 amino acids. The germline V gene has CDR1 SGHRS and CDR2 YFSETQ. Supplemented by reference TRBV5-1 and TRBJ2-7, the full variable domain reads KAGVTQTPRYLIKTRGQQVTLSCSPISGHRSVSWYQQTPGQGLQFLFEYFSETQRNKGNFPGRFSGRQFSNSRSEMNVSTLELGDSALYLCASSLGGTSTYEQYFGPGTRLTVT.

The CDR3 sequence: CASSVGYGYTF. For the CDR3, the DNA is TGTGCCAGCAGCGTAGGGTATGGCTACACCTTC. The chain has TRBV9 and TRBJ1-2, with unresolved D. The length of the CDR3 is 11 residues. V gave up 0 bases and J gave up 5 bases, with 2 bases separating them. The germline V gene encodes CDR1 SGDLS and CDR2 YYNGEE.

The chain recombines TRBV27 with TRBJ2-1; 9 bases map to TRBD2. The J segment lost 9 bases and the V segment lost 5 bases, leaving 11 bases of the junction unmatched. The CDR3 covers 15 residues. Per the germline V gene, CDR1 is MNHEY and CDR2 is SMNVEV (reference sequence). The CDR3 nucleotides read TGTGCCAGCAGTATCACACCGGGACTAGCTTCTGAGCAGTTCTTC. This translates into CASSITPGLASEQFF.

This chain joins TRBV5-8 and TRBJ2-3; D not resolved. The V end was cut by 1 base, the J end by 7 bases, with 4 bases between. The CDR3 is 11 residues long. The germline V gene has CDR1 SGHTS and CDR2 YDEGEE. CDR3 DNA: TGTGCCAGCAGCTTGTTAAATACGCAGTATTTT. Residues: CASSLLNTQYF.

This clone has a single count. The chain has TRBV7-2 and TRBJ1-6; 7 nucleotides match TRBD1. The V and J ends lost 5 bases and 7 bases, in that order; junction bases with no gene match: 14. The CDR3 has 17 residues. Germline loops: CDR1 SGHTA, CDR2 FQGNSA. CDR3 DNA sequence: TGTGCCAGCAGCCTAGGCCAGGCCCGAGGGGGCAATTCACCCCTCCACTTT. This codes for CASSLGQARGGNSPLHF.

The CDR3 DNA reads TGTGCCAGCAGCCAAGTTGGGCTAGCGGGGTTCTACGAGCAGTACTTC. As protein: CASSQVGLAGFYEQYF. The chain employs TRBV3-1 (or the pseudogene TRBV3-2) and TRBJ2-7; 9 bases agree with TRBD2. Germline V CDR1 and CDR2: LGHDT, YNNKEL (reference sequence). J lost 3 bases, V lost 1 base, and 7 bases had no gene match. The CDR3 is made up of 16 amino acids.

This clone was found once. The chain employs TRBV18 and TRBJ2-5; the D is unclear. Between the trimmed V and J ends, which lost 2 bases and 1 base, there was a span of 5 bases. The CDR3 spans 13 residues. Looked up from germline, CDR1 is KGHSH and CDR2 is LQKENI. CDR3 coding DNA: TGTGCCAGCTCACCAGTCCTCCAAGAGACCCAGTACTTC. It encodes CASSPVLQETQYF.

V usage is TRBV30 and J usage is TRBJ2-5, with 8 nucleotides matching TRBD2. Germline CDR1 reads GTSNPN; CDR2 reads SVGIG (reference sequence). V shed 6 bases and J 5 bases; nucleotides not matched to a gene: 11. The CDR3 is made up of 14 amino acids. CDR3 nucleotide sequence: TGTGCCTGTGGACTAGCTCAGTATGGGGAGACCCAGTACTTC. Translated, it gives CACGLAQYGETQYF.